This T cell receptor beta chain derives from a study of blood T cell repertoires in COVID-19. This clone appeared a few times. The V and J ends lost 8 bases and 4 bases, in that order; junction bases with no gene match: 7. The CDR3 extends over 13 amino acids. Germline values: CDR1 LNHDA, CDR2 SQIVND (reference sequence). Clones were read by immunoSEQ multiplex PCR, and TCRdb kept only the in-frame ones, dropping some. The repertoire includes 350,000 to 450,000 clones, about 90% of them detected once, and 0.95% to 1.5% sits in the top ten. This chain joins TRBV19 and TRBJ1-1, with 7 positions matching TRBD1. This sequence was found in a middle-aged man with acute or convalescent COVID-19. The material sequenced was peripheral blood. CDR3 region: CASDTGVRTEAFF. The CDR3 bases are TGTGCCAGTGATACAGGGGTGCGCACTGAAGCTTTCTTT.